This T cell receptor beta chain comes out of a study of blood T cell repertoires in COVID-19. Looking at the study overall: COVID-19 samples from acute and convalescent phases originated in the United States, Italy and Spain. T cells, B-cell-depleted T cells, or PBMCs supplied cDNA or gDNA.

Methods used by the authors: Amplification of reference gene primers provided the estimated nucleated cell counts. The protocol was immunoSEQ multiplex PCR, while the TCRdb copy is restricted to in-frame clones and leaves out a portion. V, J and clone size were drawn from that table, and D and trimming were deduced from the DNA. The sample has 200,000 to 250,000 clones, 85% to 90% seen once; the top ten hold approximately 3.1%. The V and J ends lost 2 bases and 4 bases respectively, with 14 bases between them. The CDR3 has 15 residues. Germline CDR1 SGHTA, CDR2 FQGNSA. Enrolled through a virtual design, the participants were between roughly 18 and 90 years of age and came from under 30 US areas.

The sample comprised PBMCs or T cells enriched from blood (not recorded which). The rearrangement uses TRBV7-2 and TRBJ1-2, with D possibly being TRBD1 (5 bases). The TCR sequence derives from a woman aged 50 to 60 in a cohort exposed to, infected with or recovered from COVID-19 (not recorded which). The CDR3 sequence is CASSLSPQGSYGYTF. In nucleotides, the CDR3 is TGTGCCAGCAGCTTATCCCCTCAGGGATCCTATGGCTACACCTTC.